Below, 31 T cell receptor beta chains from the same sample are listed, as sequenced in a study of cytomegalovirus exposure and HLA in healthy donors. PCR was performed using 60 Vbeta and 13 Jbeta primers. Some clones are missing from TCRdb's copy, which holds only in-frame ones; the method was immunoSEQ multiplex PCR. The profile shows fewer than 130,000 clones, around 80% of them singletons. Material: PBMCs. These receptors all come from a man aged 25 to 40 in good health and CMV-seropositive.

The chain uses TRBV7-8 and TRBJ2-3; 9 bases are shared with TRBD1. V trimming: 5 bases; J trimming: 2 bases; junction bases outside the gene matches: 8. Germline V gene sequence: CDR1 SGHVS, CDR2 FQNEAQ. The CDR3 extends over 16 amino acids. CDR3 amino acids: CASSATGGESTDTQYF. CDR3 bases: TGTGCCAGCAGCGCGACAGGGGGAGAGTCCACAGATACGCAGTATTTT.

The chain couples TRBV14 to TRBJ2-7; 13 bases are shared with TRBD2. The trim removed 4 bases at V and 2 bases at J, leaving 11 bases unmatched. This CDR3 region has 18 residues. Germline V lookup: CDR1 SGHDN, CDR2 FVKESK. This CDR3 is CASSRGQGLAGPAYEQYF. CDR3 DNA sequence: TGTGCCAGCAGCCGAGGACAGGGACTAGCGGGGCCCGCCTACGAGCAGTACTTC.

The V gene is TRBV2, the J gene TRBJ2-2; TRBD2 might be the D (5 bases). Germline V gene data show CDR1 as SNHLY and CDR2 as FYNNEI. V lost 6 bases and J lost 5, with 13 bases in between. The CDR3 sequence is 14 residues long. The CDR3 nucleotides are TGTGCCAGCAGGGACTCCCCGGGAACCGGGGAGCTGTTTTTT. It codes for CASRDSPGTGELFF. The full variable domain, its missing parts supplied by reference TRBV2 and TRBJ2-2, is EPEVTQTPSHQVTQMGQEVILRCVPISNHLYFYWYRQILGQKVEFLVSFYNNEISEKSEIFDDQFSVERPDGSNFTLKIRSTKLEDSAMYFCASRDSPGTGELFFGEGSRLTVL.

V usage is TRBV11-2 and J usage is TRBJ1-2, with D hard to call. V lost 6 bases, J lost 1 base, and 15 bases lay in between. The germline V gene has CDR1 SGHAT and CDR2 FQNNGV. This CDR3 has 15 residues. The CDR3 region is CASRDGRTLNYGYTF. For the CDR3, the DNA is TGTGCCAGCAGGGACGGGAGAACACTTAACTATGGCTACACCTTC.

V usage is TRBV6-5 and J usage is TRBJ1-6, with 8 positions matching TRBD1. Per germline, CDR1 MNHEY and CDR2 SVGAGI. The CDR3 totals 13 residues. V lost 7 bases, J lost 10 bases, and 6 bases stayed unmatched. The chain's CDR3 is CASTRTGISPLHF. In DNA, the CDR3 is TGTGCCAGCACCCGGACAGGGATCTCACCCCTCCACTTT.

The CDR3 reads CASSIGTDQPQHF. In DNA, the CDR3 is TGTGCCAGTAGTATTGGGACAGATCAGCCCCAGCATTTT. The J gene is TRBJ1-5, the V gene TRBV19; 7 bases fit TRBD1. CDR3 size: 13 residues. V trimming: 3 bases; J trimming: 5 bases; junction bases outside the gene matches: 1. Germline loops: CDR1 LNHDA, CDR2 SQIVND (reference sequence).

The genes are TRBV27 and TRBJ2-1, with TRBD2 as a possible D gene (5 bases). CDR3 length: 14 amino acids. Germline lookup yields CDR1 MNHEY and CDR2 SMNVEV (reference sequence). The V end was cut by 3 bases, the J end by 7 bases, with 13 bases between. For the CDR3, the DNA is TGTGCCAGCAGTTTGTCTAACGGGGTTAATGAGCAGTTCTTC. Encoded protein: CASSLSNGVNEQFF.

This rearrangement joins TRBV27 to TRBJ2-5; no clear D. From germline, CDR1 is MNHEY and CDR2 SMNVEV (reference sequence). The CDR3 contains 13 residues. Trimming left V 2 bases short and J 2 bases short, with 6 bases between. Written as DNA, the CDR3 is TGTGCCAGCAGTTTAGGGCAGCAAGAGACCCAGTACTTC. Residues: CASSLGQQETQYF.

This chain uses TRBV5-5 with TRBJ1-2, with D possibly matching TRBD1 (5 bases). CDR3 length: 14 residues. CDR1 and CDR2 (germline): SGHKS, YYEKEE (reference sequence). V lost 0 bases and J 4 bases, leaving 10 bases between the germline ends. The CDR3: CASSLGQGSYGYTF. As DNA, the CDR3 is TGTGCCAGCAGCTTGGGGCAGGGAAGCTATGGCTACACCTTC.

Concerning this clone itself: The same CDR3 can be traced to other DNA sequences in this sample. The chain has TRBV28 and TRBJ2-3, with 8 positions matching TRBD2. Trimming cost V 5 bases and J 2 bases; bases outside gene matches: 6. The length of the CDR3 is 15 residues. The germline V gene encodes CDR1 MDHEN and CDR2 SYDVKM. The CDR3 loop is CASSLGGGHTDTQYF. Written as DNA, the CDR3 is TGTGCCAGCAGTCTCGGGGGGGGTCACACAGATACGCAGTATTTT.

The chain recombines TRBV7-2 with TRBJ1-2; TRBD1 agrees at 9 bases. CDR3 length: 13 residues. With V trimmed by 5 bases and J by 8 bases, 6 bases remained unmatched. Germline V CDR1 and CDR2: SGHTA, FQGNSA. The CDR3 region has the DNA TGTGCCAGCAGCGTGGGACAGGGAGAGGGCTACACCTTC. Translating gives CASSVGQGEGYTF.

The V gene is TRBV6-6, the J gene TRBJ2-7, with TRBD1 as a possible D gene (5 bases). Per germline, CDR1 MNHNY and CDR2 SVGAGI (reference sequence). The CDR3 is made up of 13 amino acids. Trimming took 6 bases from V and 6 from J, leaving 15 bases between them. The CDR3 DNA reads TGTGCCAGCAGCTCCCAGGGCAGGAGCGAGCAGTACTTC. Residues: CASSSQGRSEQYF.

V and J are TRBV10-3 and TRBJ2-5; TRBD2 is a possible D gene (6 bases). The CDR3 extends over 13 amino acids. Trimming cost V 4 bases and J 2 bases, with 8 bases left between them. CDR1 ENHRY and CDR2 SYGVKD come from the germline V gene. The DNA for the CDR3 is TGTGCCATCAGTGCCGGGGGTCAAGAGACCCAGTACTTC. As protein: CAISAGGQETQYF.

The chain couples TRBV7-8 to TRBJ2-7, with a weak D call TRBD2 (5 bases). Per germline, CDR1 SGHVS and CDR2 FQNEAQ. This CDR3 is 14 amino acids long. The V gene lost 1 base and the J gene lost 0 bases, with 7 bases spanning the gap. DNA for the CDR3: TGTGCCAGCAGCTTAGGGGGAGACTCCTACGAGCAGTACTTC. Translated: CASSLGGDSYEQYF.

The chain couples TRBV28 to TRBJ2-5, with 7 positions matching TRBD2. This CDR3 has 14 residues. The ends lost 6 bases at V and 6 bases at J; junction bases unmatched: 10. Germline-derived CDR1 and CDR2 are MDHEN and SYDVKM. The CDR3 region has the DNA TGTGCCAGCAGCTACGGTGCGGGGGTGAAGACCCAGTACTTC. It yields the protein CASSYGAGVKTQYF.

The rearrangement joins TRBV6-5 to TRBJ2-7; D possibly corresponds to TRBD2 (7 bases). This CDR3 comprises 13 residues. The V end lost 2 bases, the J end lost 6 bases, and 11 bases lay between the germline ends. The germline gives CDR1 MNHEY, CDR2 SVGAGI. This CDR3 is CASSYGGGSEQYF. CDR3 sequence (DNA): TGTGCCAGCAGTTACGGCGGGGGCAGCGAGCAGTACTTC.

J is TRBJ1-1 and V is TRBV14, with TRBD1 matching over 8 bases. V was pared by 2 bases and J by 5 bases, with 7 bases of the junction left unmatched. The CDR3 covers 15 residues. The germline V gene has CDR1 SGHDN and CDR2 FVKESK. This CDR3 is CASSQWTGSTTEAFF. In DNA, the CDR3 is TGTGCCAGCAGCCAATGGACAGGGAGTACTACTGAAGCTTTCTTT.

In its sample, this clone was seen a few times. The genes are TRBV5-1 and TRBJ2-1, with 13 bases matching TRBD2. J was trimmed by 8 bases and V by 0 bases; bases with no gene match: 5. This CDR3 has 16 residues. Germline CDR1 is SGHRS and CDR2 is YFSETQ. CDR3 nucleotides: TGCGCCAGCAGCTTGGCCATCACTAGCGGGGGGGATGAGCAGTTCTTC. Translated, it gives CASSLAITSGGDEQFF.

The genes are TRBV5-1 and TRBJ2-7, with 8 positions matching TRBD2. V lost 0 bases, J lost 5 bases, and 10 bases stayed unmatched. CDR1 and CDR2 from the germline V gene are SGHRS and YFSETQ. The CDR3 has 16 residues. The CDR3 region has the DNA TGCGCCAGCAGCTTGGCGCCGGCGCGGGGGGTAAACGAGCAGTACTTC. Protein sequence: CASSLAPARGVNEQYF.

With regard to this clone: The same CDR3 is also encoded by other DNA sequences in this sample. The V call is TRBV6-4, the J call TRBJ2-1; D might be TRBD2 (5 bases). The germline CDR1 and CDR2 sequences are MRHNA and SNTAGT. The CDR3 sequence is 14 residues long. V lost 3 bases and J lost 6, with 12 bases in between. CDR3 in amino acids: CASSERFEGNEQFF. CDR3 nucleotide sequence: TGTGCCAGCAGTGAAAGATTTGAGGGCAATGAGCAGTTCTTC.

The chain employs TRBV19 and TRBJ2-6; tentative D call: TRBD2 (6 bases). The germline V gene has CDR1 LNHDA and CDR2 SQIVND (reference sequence). The CDR3 runs to 16 residues. With 7 bases removed from V and 0 bases from J, the gap between germline ends came to 13 bases. CDR3 in amino acids: CASNTPGDSGANVLTF. DNA for the CDR3: TGTGCCAGTAACACCCCGGGGGACTCTGGGGCCAACGTCCTGACTTTC.

This sequence joins TRBV10-1 and TRBJ1-1; 7 nucleotides align to TRBD1. CDR3 length: 14 residues. Trimming removed 4 bases from V and 4 bases from J; junction bases left unmatched: 6. Germline CDR1 reads WNHNN; CDR2 reads SYGVQD (reference sequence). The CDR3 reads CASSGTGVGTEAFF. CDR3 coding DNA: TGCGCCAGCAGTGGAACAGGGGTCGGCACTGAAGCTTTCTTT.

This clone was recorded only once. This chain links TRBV4-1 with TRBJ2-7; the D gene is possibly TRBD2 (6 bases). This CDR3 has 15 amino acids. Per the germline V gene, CDR1 is MGHRA and CDR2 is YSYEKL. The V gene lost 0 bases and the J gene lost 1 base, with 10 bases spanning the gap. The CDR3 spells CASSQEGDSSYEQYF. In DNA form, the CDR3 reads TGCGCCAGCAGCCAAGAAGGGGACTCATCCTACGAGCAGTACTTC.

This chain connects TRBV19 to TRBJ1-1; TRBD1 agrees at 7 bases. Germline assignment: CDR1 LNHDA and CDR2 SQIVND (reference sequence). CDR3 size: 15 residues. V lost 7 bases and J lost 4; bases outside the gene matches: 12. The CDR3 nucleotides are TGTGCCAGTATCCAGGGGGGCAAAAGAGGCACTGAAGCTTTCTTT. It codes for CASIQGGKRGTEAFF.

The chain uses TRBV19 and TRBJ1-2, with TRBD1 matching over 7 bases. Germline loops: CDR1 LNHDA, CDR2 SQIVND (reference sequence). V trimming: 3 bases; J trimming: 8 bases; junction bases outside the gene matches: 12. This CDR3 has 15 residues. The CDR3 DNA reads TGTGCCAGTAGTATGGGGGACAGCCTACTGGTAGGCTACACCTTC. Translation gives CASSMGDSLLVGYTF. The full variable domain, with the rest looked up from reference TRBV19 and TRBJ1-2, is DGGITQSPKYLFRKEGQNVTLSCEQNLNHDAMYWYRQDPGQGLRLIYYSQIVNDFQKGDIAEGYSVSREKKESFPLTVTSAQKNPTAFYLCASSMGDSLLVGYTFGSGTRLTVV.

The CDR3 protein is CASNPSPQGHAFF. CDR3 sequence (DNA): TGTGCCAGCAATCCTTCCCCCCAGGGGCACGCTTTCTTT. The chain links TRBV28 to TRBJ1-1; a weak D match, TRBD1 (6 bases). The CDR3 extends over 13 amino acids. CDR1 is MDHEN and CDR2 is SYDVKM in the germline V gene. V gave up 7 bases and J gave up 11 bases, with 20 bases separating them.

This clone was picked up one time. The chain employs TRBV5-1 and TRBJ2-7; 7 bases map to TRBD1. The ends lost 4 bases at V and 0 bases at J; junction bases unmatched: 7. Germline loops: CDR1 SGHRS, CDR2 YFSETQ. This CDR3 has 15 amino acids. CDR3 nucleotide sequence: TGCGCCAGCAGCCCGACAGGGATCAGCTCCTACGAGCAGTACTTC. It is translated as CASSPTGISSYEQYF.

The chain joins TRBV7-3 to TRBJ2-1; D not certain. Germline V CDR1 and CDR2: SGHTA, FQGTGA. The CDR3 has 11 amino acids. Trimming took off 4 bases at V and 7 bases at J, with 5 bases between the two ends. The CDR3 DNA follows: TGTGCCAGCAGCTCCAAAAATGAGCAGTTCTTC. Translating gives CASSSKNEQFF.

This chain connects TRBV7-9 to TRBJ1-4, with D possibly matching TRBD1 (5 bases). Trimming stripped 4 bases from V and 8 bases from J, with 14 bases between. This CDR3 is 14 amino acids long. Germline V lookup: CDR1 SEHNR, CDR2 FQNEAQ (reference sequence). The CDR3: CASSYGGGGEKLFF. In nucleotides, the CDR3 is TGTGCCAGCAGCTACGGGGGTGGAGGGGAAAAACTGTTTTTT.

J is TRBJ2-2 and V is TRBV11-2, with D perhaps TRBD1 (5 bases). The J call could be wrong; TRBJ1-3 is a better fit for the DNA end. CDR3 size: 17 residues. Per germline, CDR1 SGHAT and CDR2 FQNNGV. DNA for the CDR3: TGTGCCAGCTCCTTCCGGGGGGGGGAAAGCTCTGGAAACACCATATATTTT. This encodes CASSFRGGESSGNTIYF.

This rearrangement joins TRBV19 to TRBJ1-5; possible D gene TRBD1, 6 bases. CDR3 length: 14 residues. The germline V and J ends were trimmed by 6 bases and 6 bases, with 15 bases remaining between them. Germline CDR1 LNHDA, CDR2 SQIVND (reference sequence). The CDR3 loop reads CASRNRDRGQPQHF. The CDR3 region has the DNA TGTGCCAGTAGAAACAGGGATAGGGGTCAGCCCCAGCATTTT. Variable domain in full (rest from reference TRBV19 and TRBJ1-5): DGGITQSPKYLFRKEGQNVTLSCEQNLNHDAMYWYRQDPGQGLRLIYYSQIVNDFQKGDIAEGYSVSREKKESFPLTVTSAQKNPTAFYLCASRNRDRGQPQHFGDGTRLSIL.